These T cell receptor beta chains were read from a single sample in a study of OX40 agonist ivuxolimab in advanced cancers. Here immunoSEQ multiplex PCR was the method, and the copy in TCRdb shows in-frame clones only, minus some. The table lists tens of thousands of clones, approximately 94% of them singletons. The material sequenced was CD4+ or CD8+ T cells sorted from blood, taken in a trial of the OX40 agonist ivuxolimab. These receptors were obtained from an adult with an advanced solid tumor such as melanoma, head and neck, liver or kidney cancer. The CDR3 runs from the conserved cysteine through the conserved F or W. D genes are given only for firm matches. Clone size is stated in some rows and not others, as once, few, many or a class when expanded.

TRBV5-8,-,-,TRBJ1-1,TGTGCCAGCAGCCCCGGACAGTACACTGAAGCTTTCTTT,CASSPGQYTEAFF
TRBV4-3,-,once,TRBJ1-1,TGCGCCAGCAGCCCCCTGGCTGGCGCTGAAGCTTTCTTT,CASSPLAGAEAFF
TRBV19,-,-,TRBJ2-7,TGTGCCAGTAGTACCCTCCCCTGGGGGGACTACGAGCAGTACTTC,CASSTLPWGDYEQYF
TRBV5-6,-,-,TRBJ1-3,TGTGCCAGCAGCACCGGGACATTCTCTGGAAACACCATATATTTT,CASSTGTFSGNTIYF
TRBV7-9,-,-,TRBJ2-1,TGTGCCAGCAGCTTAATAAGAGTCGAGCAGTTCTTC,CASSLIRVEQFF
TRBV25-1,TRBD2,-,TRBJ2-3,TGTGCCAGCAGTTCCGGGACTAGCGGGAAAACGCAGTATTTT,CASSSGTSGKTQYF
TRBV15,-,once,TRBJ2-7,TGTGCCACCAGCAGGGGACGGAGGGCTCGGGACGAGCAGTACTTC,CATSRGRRARDEQYF
TRBV5-8,TRBD2,-,TRBJ2-2,TGTGCCAGCAGCAAACCGGGACTAGCTATTTTTCGTTACACCGGGGAGCTGTTTTTT,CASSKPGLAIFRYTGELFF
TRBV7-9,-,-,TRBJ1-1,TGTGCCAGCACCCCCGGGAAAGGCACTGAAGCTTTCTTT,CASTPGKGTEAFF
TRBV27,TRBD2,-,TRBJ2-7,TGTGCCAGCAGTTCAGCTAGCGGCAGCTCCTACGAGCAGTACTTC,CASSSASGSSYEQYF
TRBV6-1,TRBD1,-,TRBJ2-7,TGTGCCAGCAGTGAGTATGACAGGGGGCCGACCTACGAGCAGTACTTC,CASSEYDRGPTYEQYF
TRBV4-1,TRBD1,-,TRBJ2-5,TGCGCCAGCAGCCAAATCGGGACAGGGGTTGAAGAGACCCAGTACTTC,CASSQIGTGVEETQYF
TRBV19,TRBD1,-,TRBJ1-3,TGTGCCAGTAGTCCGACCGGGACAGACTACCTCGGCAGCTCTGGAAACACCATATATTTT,CASSPTGTDYLGSSGNTIYF
TRBV12-5,-,-,TRBJ1-1,TGTGCTAGTGGTTTGGTATCCGCCGAAGCTTTCTTT,CASGLVSAEAFF
TRBV4-3,TRBD2,-,TRBJ2-3,TGCGCCAGCAGCCAAGGTATATCGATTTATACTAGCGGGAGCAACCTCACAGATACGCAGTATTTT,CASSQGISIYTSGSNLTDTQYF
TRBV13,TRBD1,-,TRBJ2-7,TGTGCCAGCAGCTTAGCCGGGACAGGGGTCTACGAGCAGTACTTC,CASSLAGTGVYEQYF
TRBV28,-,-,TRBJ2-5,TGTGCCAGCGGGCCGGGACGTTCACAAGAGACCCAGTACTTC,CASGPGRSQETQYF
TRBV29-1,-,few,TRBJ2-2,TGCAGCGTTGGAGAGGCCGGGGAGCTGTTTTTT,CSVGEAGELFF
TRBV7-6,TRBD1,-,TRBJ2-1,TGTGCCAGCAGCGCAGACAGGGGGCTTTTCAATGAGCAGTTCTTC,CASSADRGLFNEQFF
TRBV12-5,TRBD2,-,TRBJ2-3,TGTGCTAGTGGACGCGGACTAGAGTTAGATACGCAGTATTTT,CASGRGLELDTQYF